The 3 T cell receptor beta chains presented below share a single source sample, sequenced in a study of blood T cell repertoires in COVID-19. TCRdb's table, derived via immunoSEQ multiplex PCR, lists solely in-frame clones and lacks some. This sample has under 250,000 clones, with roughly 86% found just once. Sequenced material: peripheral blood. The receptors stem from a woman in her 70s with active or convalescent COVID-19.

The chain combines TRBV27 with TRBJ1-6; D unresolved. In germline, CDR1 is MNHEY, CDR2 SMNVEV (reference sequence). This CDR3 region has 16 residues. Trimming took off 6 bases at V and 0 bases at J, with 12 bases between the two ends. CDR3 sequence: CASRPGISSYNSPLHF. Written as DNA, the CDR3 is TGTGCCAGCAGGCCCGGGATTAGCTCCTATAATTCACCCCTCCACTTT.

The chain is built from TRBV3-1 (or the pseudogene TRBV3-2) and TRBJ2-1, with 13 bases lining up with TRBD2. The V gene's germline CDR1 is LGHDT and CDR2 YNNKEL (reference sequence). This CDR3 region has 15 residues. J gave up 7 bases and V 4 bases, and 4 bases lay outside the gene matches. The CDR3 coding sequence is TGTGCCAGCAGCCCACTAGCGGGGGGGATTAATGAGCAGTTCTTC. Translated: CASSPLAGGINEQFF.

The chain combines TRBV27 with TRBJ1-6; D is unresolved. The CDR3 spans 12 residues. The germline V gene encodes CDR1 MNHEY and CDR2 SMNVEV (reference sequence). V lost 3 bases to trimming and J lost 7 bases, with 4 bases between them. The DNA of the CDR3 is TGTGCCAGCAGTTTCCGGAATTCACCCCTCCACTTT. It translates to CASSFRNSPLHF.